Each of the 14 T cell receptor beta chains below was sequenced from the same sample in a study of blood T cell repertoires in COVID-19. The assay was immunoSEQ multiplex PCR, and TCRdb's table has in-frame clones only and misses some. Of around 60,000 clones listed, nearly 90% are singletons. What was sequenced was peripheral blood. Receptors were obtained from a man aged 60-69 years with active COVID-19.

Here the CDR3 reads CASTLYFGQDFYEQYF. The CDR3 coding sequence is TGTGCCAGCACCCTGTATTTTGGTCAGGACTTCTACGAGCAGTACTTC. The chain couples TRBV11-1 to TRBJ2-7; D perhaps matches TRBD2 (5 bases). This CDR3 is built from 16 residues. The ends were cut back, 7 bases at V and 3 bases at J, with 22 bases in the middle. Germline CDR1 reads SGHAT; CDR2 reads FQDESV (reference sequence).

The chain combines TRBV25-1 with TRBJ1-5, with TRBD1 identical over 9 bases. With 5 bases clipped from V and 6 bases from J, the junction kept 17 bases outside the gene matches. The CDR3 spans 18 residues. Germline V gene sequence: CDR1 MGHDK, CDR2 SYGVNS. The CDR3 coding sequence is TGTGCCAGCAGTCCTCCAATGGTTATACAGGGGGCAGGTCAGCCCCAGCATTTT. Protein: CASSPPMVIQGAGQPQHF.

The chain employs TRBV7-9 and TRBJ1-1, with 9 bases matching TRBD1. Germline assignment: CDR1 SEHNR and CDR2 FQNEAQ (reference sequence). After removal of 3 bases from V and 1 base from J, the junction contained 9 bases not matched to a gene. The CDR3 length is 17 residues. CDR3 DNA: TGTGCCAGCAGCTTGGGGACAGGGACGACCACGAACACTGAAGCTTTCTTT. As protein: CASSLGTGTTTNTEAFF.

The chain combines TRBV2 with TRBJ2-5, with D perhaps TRBD2 (6 bases). The CDR3 is 15 amino acids. The germline CDR1 and CDR2 sequences are SNHLY and FYNNEI. Trimming took off 4 bases at V and 1 base at J, with 13 bases between the two ends. CDR3 DNA: TGTGCCAGCAGTGCGACTAGGCTGGGCCAAGAGACCCAGTACTTC. This gives the protein CASSATRLGQETQYF.

The chain employs TRBV3-1 (or the pseudogene TRBV3-2) and TRBJ2-4, with TRBD1 as a possible D gene (6 bases). The V gene lost 0 bases and the J gene lost 1 base, with 13 bases spanning the gap. CDR3 length: 17 residues. Germline CDR1 is LGHDT and CDR2 is YNNKEL (reference sequence). CDR3 bases: TGTGCCAGCAGCCAAGATGCGGTAGGGGGTGCCAAAAACATTCAGTACTTC. Protein product: CASSQDAVGGAKNIQYF.

The V call is TRBV28, the J call TRBJ2-7; TRBD2 agrees at 12 bases. The V gene's germline CDR1 is MDHEN and CDR2 SYDVKM. This CDR3 is 15 amino acids long. With 3 bases clipped from V and 6 bases from J, the junction kept 6 bases outside the gene matches. The CDR3 protein is CASSFRLAGASEQYF. CDR3 nucleotides: TGTGCCAGCAGTTTTCGACTAGCGGGAGCGAGCGAGCAGTACTTC. The whole variable domain, remainder taken from reference TRBV28 and TRBJ2-7, is DVKVTQSSRYLVKRTGEKVFLECVQDMDHENMFWYRQDPGLGLRLIYFSYDVKMKEKGDIPEGYSVSREKKERFSLILESASTNQTSMYLCASSFRLAGASEQYFGPGTRLTVT.

This rearrangement joins TRBV2 to TRBJ2-7, with D perhaps matching TRBD1 (6 bases). CDR1 and CDR2 (germline): SNHLY, FYNNEI. Trimming shortened V by 6 bases and J by 1 base, and 13 bases separated the two germline ends. The CDR3 runs 14 residues. The CDR3 region has the DNA TGTGCCAGCAGGGAAACACAGGGATCCTACGAGCAGTACTTC. As protein: CASRETQGSYEQYF.

For the CDR3, the DNA is TGTGCCAGCAGCTTACAGCCCCTAGCGGGATCCTACGAGCAGTACTTC. Protein product: CASSLQPLAGSYEQYF. The rearrangement uses TRBV7-3 and TRBJ2-7; 9 nucleotides line up with TRBD2. V lost 2 bases to trimming and J lost 1 base; unmatched junction nucleotides: 6. Germline V gene sequence: CDR1 SGHTA, CDR2 FQGTGA. The CDR3 length is 16 residues.

The chain carries TRBV2 and TRBJ1-5; 7 bases match TRBD1. The CDR3 is made up of 15 amino acids. Germline CDR1 reads SNHLY; CDR2 reads FYNNEI. V was pared by 6 bases and J by 3 bases, with 8 bases of the junction left unmatched. Here the CDR3 DNA reads TGTGCCAGCAGGGTCGGACAGGCGATCAATCAGCCCCAGCATTTT. It specifies CASRVGQAINQPQHF. The variable domain in full, with the rest retrieved from reference TRBV2 and TRBJ1-5, is EPEVTQTPSHQVTQMGQEVILRCVPISNHLYFYWYRQILGQKVEFLVSFYNNEISEKSEIFDDQFSVERPDGSNFTLKIRSTKLEDSAMYFCASRVGQAINQPQHFGDGTRLSIL.

The chain carries TRBV14 and TRBJ1-2; maybe TRBD1 (5 bases). Trimming shortened V by 4 bases and J by 4 bases, and 13 bases separated the two germline ends. Per the germline V gene, CDR1 is SGHDN and CDR2 is FVKESK. The CDR3 has 14 residues. The CDR3 loop reads CASSPSRGGYGYTF. The CDR3 DNA is TGTGCCAGCAGCCCGAGTCGGGGGGGCTATGGCTACACCTTC.

The chain has TRBV4-3 and TRBJ1-2; no clear D. V was trimmed by 3 bases and J by 3 bases, leaving 11 bases between them. The germline V gene has CDR1 LGHNA and CDR2 YSLEER. The CDR3 is 14 amino acids. In DNA, the CDR3 is TGCGCCAGCAGCCACCTCCTTCGAGACTATGGCTACACCTTC. It translates to CASSHLLRDYGYTF.

This clone was seen just once. V is TRBV18 and J is TRBJ1-2; D might be TRBD1 (6 bases). V lost 5 bases to trimming and J lost 4 bases, with 17 bases between them. Germline V gene data show CDR1 as KGHSH and CDR2 as LQKENI. The CDR3 runs to 15 residues. CDR3 nucleotides: TGTGCCAGCTCAACCACGGAACAGGGAATCTATGGCTACACCTTC. This sequence encodes CASSTTEQGIYGYTF.

The chain couples TRBV30 to TRBJ1-2, with TRBD1 identical over 7 bases. Trimming removed 1 base from V and 2 bases from J; junction bases left unmatched: 1. The germline gives CDR1 GTSNPN, CDR2 SVGIG (reference sequence). CDR3 length equals 13 residues. The CDR3 loop is CAWSATGNYGYTF. The DNA for the CDR3 is TGTGCCTGGAGTGCGACAGGGAACTATGGCTACACCTTC.

This chain links TRBV7-6 with TRBJ2-6; maybe TRBD1 (6 bases). The V end was cut by 5 bases, the J end by 4 bases, with 18 bases between. Germline CDR1 reads SGHVS; CDR2 reads FNYEAQ. This CDR3 region has 17 residues. CDR3 in DNA: TGTGCCAGCAGCCCGAACGACCAGGGGTACGGGGCCAACGTCCTGACTTTC. Its translation: CASSPNDQGYGANVLTF.